This T cell receptor (beta chain) was found in a study of shared clonotypes between healthy human individuals (dated by TCRdb to the early 2020s). Context from the whole study: The cohort comprised two women and a few men aged 18 to 49 years. For each donor, CD4 naive and CD4 memory were each run on three plates, CD8 naive on two plates, and CD8 memory on one plate. The study deeply sequenced blood TCR repertoires of several healthy adults to estimate repertoire size and the extent of clonotype sharing between individuals. To increase sequencing depth and limit assay-specific biases, different laboratories used diverse techniques to prepare libraries and sequence TCR repertoires. Leukapheresis yielded between about 0.94 and 8.9 billion PBMCs per donor. The research as a whole found: Clonotypes shared by all four sorted-subset donors showed higher generation probabilities than non-shared clonotypes. Rarefaction of sorted-subset datasets indicated incomplete sequencing despite the large sequencing depth. Sampling was restricted to blood, and TCR repertoires in tissue are likely to differ from TCR repertoires in blood. Around 5.4% of naive CD4, 3.5% of naive CD8, 2.3% of memory CD4, and 0.4% of memory CD8 clonotypes were shared across a few donors. The small number of donors limited the genetic and exposure-history diversity represented. Pairwise subsampling indicated that sequencing depth was expected to affect the degree of clonotype sharing among donors. Larger estimated clonotype richness was generally found for naive subsets than for memory subsets.

For the CD8 naive samples, CD45RO-negative cells were positively selected for CCR7, yielding a CD45RA+CCR7+ population from which TemRA cells were excluded. The donors were healthy, HIV-negative adults who had no recently reported acute infections or vaccinations. Only Caucasian adults living in Nashville, Tennessee, USA were represented among the donors. After blood collection by leukapheresis, PBMCs were isolated using Ficoll-Histopaque density gradient centrifugation and then cryopreserved in the vapor phase of liquid nitrogen. Analytical flow cytometry was used to check the purity and quantity of each magnetically sorted T cell population. Each sorted fraction had its genomic DNA isolated and then quantified by UV absorbance on a Nanodrop 2000c. Using the deep immunoSEQ assay, multiplex PCR amplified TCR CDR3 regions from genomic DNA. Genomic DNA extracted from each cell subset was distributed evenly over all wells of several immunoSEQ 96-well plates, and each plate served as one replicate. For sorted subsets, around 200 ng genomic DNA, equal to 25,000 to 35,000 T cell genomes, was loaded into each replicate PCR. Purified libraries were quantified with a Qubit 3.0 fluorometer, sized on a Bioanalyzer 2100, and re-quantified with the KAPA Library Quantification kit. Every immunoSEQ 96-well plate was sequenced on a dedicated single-read 150-cycle Illumina NextSeq 550 flow cell. Per the original workflow: The immunoSEQ output contained only junctional sequences without quality scores, so filtering could not match that applied to full-length reads. To assign V/J genes and CDR3, sequences were annotated against IMGT germline references using PyIR, a Python wrapper for IgBLAST v1.9. Any read was removed if the V/J assignment was weak (E-value above 1e-6), the CDR3 was missing, or the read contained stop codons, out-of-frame junctions, or ambiguous translated residues. V3J clonotypes were defined by identical inferred V gene, J gene, and CDR3 amino acid sequence. To compute the percentage overlap between repertoires, the number of shared unique clonotypes was divided by the size of the smaller repertoire. RTK rarefaction, the Chao1 estimator, and Recon v2.1 estimates of unobserved clonotypes were used to assess repertoire richness. For all TCRbeta clonotypes obtained by the gDNA method from several donors, generation probabilities were computed with OLGA. Imported from immuneACCESS, the table was reduced by TCRdb to in-frame sequences with V and J called. These copies leave out some clones; in studies compared against another copy, an unresolved V gene accounts for under half, and the cause of the remainder is not known. V, J and clone size are taken as reported in that table, and D and trimming were inferred from the DNA itself. Within this sample are about 1,800,000 clones, with about 95% of them counted one time only. 1.2% of the sample is taken by the ten largest.

A remark on this clone: No antigen is known for it. Base qualities are not at hand, and no much larger clone is one base apart.

Cut back by 2 bases and 1 base, the V and J ends lie 9 bases apart. The germline V gene gives CDR1 as MNHNS and CDR2 as SASEGT. The CDR3 covers 15 residues, taking in both the cysteine and the phenylalanine. Of all the DNA, just the CDR3 is kept, 45 bases in frame from base 1. This clonotype was obtained from a man aged 18-30 years in good health. The specimen was naive CD8+ T cells sorted from blood. The cell subset or site label here, explained by the study, means: CD45RA+CCR7+. The V gene is TRBV6-1 and the J gene is TRBJ2-1; no D gene is confidently identified. CDR3 protein: CASSEWSGSYNEQFF. The DNA reads TGTGCCAGCAGTGAATGGAGTGGTTCCTACAATGAGCAGTTCTTC.